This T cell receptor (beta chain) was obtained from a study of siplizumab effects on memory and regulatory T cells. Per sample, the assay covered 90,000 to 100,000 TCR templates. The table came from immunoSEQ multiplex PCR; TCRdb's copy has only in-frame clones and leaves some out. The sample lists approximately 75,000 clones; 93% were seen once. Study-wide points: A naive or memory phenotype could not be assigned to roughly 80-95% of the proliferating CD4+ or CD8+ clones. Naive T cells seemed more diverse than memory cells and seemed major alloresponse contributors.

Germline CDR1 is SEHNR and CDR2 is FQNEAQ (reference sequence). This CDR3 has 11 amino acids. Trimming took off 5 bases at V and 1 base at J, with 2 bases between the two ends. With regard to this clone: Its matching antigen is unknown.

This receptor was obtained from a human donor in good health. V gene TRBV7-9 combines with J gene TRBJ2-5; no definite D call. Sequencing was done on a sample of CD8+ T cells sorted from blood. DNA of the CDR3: TGTGCCAGCAGCATCCAAGAGACCCAGTACTTC. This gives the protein CASSIQETQYF.